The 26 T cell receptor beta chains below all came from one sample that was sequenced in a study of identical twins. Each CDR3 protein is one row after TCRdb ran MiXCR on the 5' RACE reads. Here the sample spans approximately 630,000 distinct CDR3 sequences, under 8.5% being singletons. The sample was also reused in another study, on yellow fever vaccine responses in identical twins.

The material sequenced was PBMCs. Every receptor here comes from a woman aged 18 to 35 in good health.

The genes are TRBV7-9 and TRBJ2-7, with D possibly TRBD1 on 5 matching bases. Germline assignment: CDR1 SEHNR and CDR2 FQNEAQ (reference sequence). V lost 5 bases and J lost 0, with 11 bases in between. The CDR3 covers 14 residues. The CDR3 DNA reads TGTGCCAGCAGCGCGACAGCGAGCTCCTACGAGCAGTACTTC. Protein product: CASSATASSYEQYF.

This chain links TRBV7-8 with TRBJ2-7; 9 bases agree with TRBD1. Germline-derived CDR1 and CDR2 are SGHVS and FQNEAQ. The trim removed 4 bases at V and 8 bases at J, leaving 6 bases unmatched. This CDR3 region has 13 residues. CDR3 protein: CASSSGTGSQQYV. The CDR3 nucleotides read TGTGCCAGCAGCTCAGGGACAGGGAGCCAGCAGTACGTC.

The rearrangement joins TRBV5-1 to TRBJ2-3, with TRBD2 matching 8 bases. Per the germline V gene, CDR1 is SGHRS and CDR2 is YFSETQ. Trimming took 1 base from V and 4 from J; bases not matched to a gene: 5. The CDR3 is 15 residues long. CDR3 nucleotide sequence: TGCGCCAGCAGCTTGACCGGGGGGGCCGCAGATACGCAGTATTTT. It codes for CASSLTGGAADTQYF. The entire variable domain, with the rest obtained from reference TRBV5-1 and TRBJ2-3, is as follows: KAGVTQTPRYLIKTRGQQVTLSCSPISGHRSVSWYQQTPGQGLQFLFEYFSETQRNKGNFPGRFSGRQFSNSRSEMNVSTLELGDSALYLCASSLTGGAADTQYFGPGTRLTVL.

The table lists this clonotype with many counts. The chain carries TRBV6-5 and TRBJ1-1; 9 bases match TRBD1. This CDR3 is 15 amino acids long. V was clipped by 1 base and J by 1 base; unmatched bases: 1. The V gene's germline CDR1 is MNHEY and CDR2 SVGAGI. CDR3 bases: TGTGCCAGCAGTTACTTGGACAGGGGGAACACTGAAGCTTTCTTT. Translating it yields CASSYLDRGNTEAFF.

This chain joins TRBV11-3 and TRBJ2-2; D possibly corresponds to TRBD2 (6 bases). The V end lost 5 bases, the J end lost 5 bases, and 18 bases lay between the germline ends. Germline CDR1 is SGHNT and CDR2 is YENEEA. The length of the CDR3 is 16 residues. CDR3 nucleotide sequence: TGTGCCAGCAGCCGCGGCGGAGGGAGGTTGACCGGGGAGCTGTTTTTT. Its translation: CASSRGGGRLTGELFF.

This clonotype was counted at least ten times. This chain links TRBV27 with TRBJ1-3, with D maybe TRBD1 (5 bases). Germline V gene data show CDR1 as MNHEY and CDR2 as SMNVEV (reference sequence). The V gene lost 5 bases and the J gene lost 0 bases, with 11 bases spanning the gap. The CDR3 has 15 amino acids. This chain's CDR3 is CASSPTGDSGNTIYF. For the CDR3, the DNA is TGTGCCAGCAGTCCCACGGGGGACTCTGGAAACACCATATATTTT.

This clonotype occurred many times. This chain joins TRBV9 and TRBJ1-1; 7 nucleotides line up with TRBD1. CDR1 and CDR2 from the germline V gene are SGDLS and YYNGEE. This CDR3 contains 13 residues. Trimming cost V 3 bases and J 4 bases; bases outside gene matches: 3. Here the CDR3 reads CASSDQGGTEAFF. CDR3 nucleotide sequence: TGTGCCAGCAGCGATCAGGGGGGCACTGAAGCTTTCTTT.

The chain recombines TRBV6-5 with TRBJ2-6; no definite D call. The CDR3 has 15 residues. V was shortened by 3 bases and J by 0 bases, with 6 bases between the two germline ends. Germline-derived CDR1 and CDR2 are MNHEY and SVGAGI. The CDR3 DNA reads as TGTGCCAGCAGTTATGAGCTCTCTGGGGCCAACGTCCTGACTTTC. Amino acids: CASSYELSGANVLTF.

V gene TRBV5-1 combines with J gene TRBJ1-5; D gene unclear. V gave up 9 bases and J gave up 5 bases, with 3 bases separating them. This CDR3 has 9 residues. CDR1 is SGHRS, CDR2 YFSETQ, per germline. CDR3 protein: CATYQPQHF. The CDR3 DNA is TGCGCCACCTATCAGCCCCAGCATTTT.

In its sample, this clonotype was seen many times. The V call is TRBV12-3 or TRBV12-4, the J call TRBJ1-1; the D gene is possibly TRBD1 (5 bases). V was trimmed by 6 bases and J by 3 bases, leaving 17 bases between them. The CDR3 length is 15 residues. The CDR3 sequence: CASSPAPGRDTEAFF. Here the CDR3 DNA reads TGTGCCAGCAGCCCGGCCCCAGGGAGGGACACTGAAGCTTTCTTT.

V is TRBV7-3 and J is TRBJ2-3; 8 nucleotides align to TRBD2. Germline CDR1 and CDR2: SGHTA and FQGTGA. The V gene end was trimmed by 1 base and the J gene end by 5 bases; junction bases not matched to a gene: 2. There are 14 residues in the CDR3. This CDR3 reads CASSLKSGRDTQYF. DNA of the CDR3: TGTGCCAGCAGCTTAAAGAGCGGGAGAGATACGCAGTATTTT. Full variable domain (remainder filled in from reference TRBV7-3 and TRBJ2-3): GAGVSQTPSNKVTEKGKYVELRCDPISGHTALYWYRQSLGQGPEFLIYFQGTGAADDSGLPNDRFFAVRPEGSVSTLKIQRTERGDSAVYLCASSLKSGRDTQYFGPGTRLTVL.

CDR3 region: CASSQDPHKETQYF. The DNA for the CDR3 is TGCGCCAGCAGCCAGGACCCTCACAAAGAGACCCAGTACTTC. V and J are TRBV4-1 and TRBJ2-5; D is uncertain. The CDR3 has 14 amino acids. Germline CDR1 reads MGHRA; CDR2 reads YSYEKL. V lost 3 bases and J 3 bases, leaving 11 bases between the germline ends.

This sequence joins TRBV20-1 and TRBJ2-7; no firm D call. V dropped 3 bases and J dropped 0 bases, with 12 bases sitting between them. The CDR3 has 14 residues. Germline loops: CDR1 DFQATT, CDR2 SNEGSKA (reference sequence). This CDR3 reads CSASFHPSSYEQYV. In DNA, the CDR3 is TGCAGTGCTAGTTTTCATCCTAGCTCCTACGAGCAGTACGTC.

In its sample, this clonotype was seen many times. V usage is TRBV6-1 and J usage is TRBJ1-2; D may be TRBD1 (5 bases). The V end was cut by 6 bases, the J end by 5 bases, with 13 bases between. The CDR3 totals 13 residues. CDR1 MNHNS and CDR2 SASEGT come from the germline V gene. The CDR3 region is CASRVGTYYGYTF. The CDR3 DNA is TGTGCCAGCAGAGTCGGGACTTATTATGGCTACACCTTC.

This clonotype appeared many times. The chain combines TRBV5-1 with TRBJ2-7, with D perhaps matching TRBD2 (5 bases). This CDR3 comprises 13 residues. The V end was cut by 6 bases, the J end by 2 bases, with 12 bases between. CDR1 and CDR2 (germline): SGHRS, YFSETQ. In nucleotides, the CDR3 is TGCGCCAGCACTAAAGACGGGGCCTACGAGCAGTACTTC. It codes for CASTKDGAYEQYF.

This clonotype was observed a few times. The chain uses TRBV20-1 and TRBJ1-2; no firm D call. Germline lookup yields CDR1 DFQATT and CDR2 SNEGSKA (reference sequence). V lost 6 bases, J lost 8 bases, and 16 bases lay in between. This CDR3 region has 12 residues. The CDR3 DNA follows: TGCAGTGCGAGCCGGACGGGTGGAGGCTACACCTTC. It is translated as CSASRTGGGYTF.

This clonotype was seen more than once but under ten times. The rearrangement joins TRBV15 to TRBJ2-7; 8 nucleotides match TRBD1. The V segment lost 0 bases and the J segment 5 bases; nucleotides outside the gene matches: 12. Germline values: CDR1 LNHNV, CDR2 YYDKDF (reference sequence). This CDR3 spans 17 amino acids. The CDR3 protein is CATSRDVDRATAHEQYV. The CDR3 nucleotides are TGTGCCACCAGCAGAGATGTGGACAGGGCTACAGCCCACGAGCAGTACGTC.

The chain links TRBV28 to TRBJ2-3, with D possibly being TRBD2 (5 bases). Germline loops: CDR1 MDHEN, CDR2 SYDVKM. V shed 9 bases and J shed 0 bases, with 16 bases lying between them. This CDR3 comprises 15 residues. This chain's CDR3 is CASRGWGASTDTQYF. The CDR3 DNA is TGTGCCAGTCGTGGGTGGGGAGCTAGCACAGATACGCAGTATTTT.

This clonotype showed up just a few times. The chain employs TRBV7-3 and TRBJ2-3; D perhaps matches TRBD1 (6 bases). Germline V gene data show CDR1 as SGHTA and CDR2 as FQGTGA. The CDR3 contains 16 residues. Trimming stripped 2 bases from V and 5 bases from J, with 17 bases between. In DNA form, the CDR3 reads TGTGCCAGCAGCTTAGGGGTGGGGTGGGGGCAAGATACGCAGTATTTT. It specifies CASSLGVGWGQDTQYF. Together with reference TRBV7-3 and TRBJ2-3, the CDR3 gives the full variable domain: GAGVSQTPSNKVTEKGKYVELRCDPISGHTALYWYRQSLGQGPEFLIYFQGTGAADDSGLPNDRFFAVRPEGSVSTLKIQRTERGDSAVYLCASSLGVGWGQDTQYFGPGTRLTVL.

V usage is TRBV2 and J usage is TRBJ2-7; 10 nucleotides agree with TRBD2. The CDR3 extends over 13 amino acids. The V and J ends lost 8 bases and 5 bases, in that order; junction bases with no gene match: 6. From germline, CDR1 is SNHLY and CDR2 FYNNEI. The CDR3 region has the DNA TGTGCCAGCTCGAGCGGGAGGGCCCACGAGCAGTACTTC. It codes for CASSSGRAHEQYF.

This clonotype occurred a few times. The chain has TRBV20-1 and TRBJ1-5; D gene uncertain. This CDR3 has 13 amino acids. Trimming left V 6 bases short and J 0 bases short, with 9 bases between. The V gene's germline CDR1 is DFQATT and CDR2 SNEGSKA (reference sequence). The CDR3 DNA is TGCAGTGCCGCCGAAAATAGCAATCAGCCCCAGCATTTT. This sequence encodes CSAAENSNQPQHF.

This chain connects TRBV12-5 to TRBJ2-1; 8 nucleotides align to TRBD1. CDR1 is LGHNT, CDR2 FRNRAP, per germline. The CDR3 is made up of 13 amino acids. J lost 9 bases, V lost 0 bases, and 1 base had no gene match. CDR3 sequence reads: CASGLVTGGEQFF. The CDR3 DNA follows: TGTGCTAGTGGTTTGGTAACAGGGGGTGAGCAGTTCTTC.

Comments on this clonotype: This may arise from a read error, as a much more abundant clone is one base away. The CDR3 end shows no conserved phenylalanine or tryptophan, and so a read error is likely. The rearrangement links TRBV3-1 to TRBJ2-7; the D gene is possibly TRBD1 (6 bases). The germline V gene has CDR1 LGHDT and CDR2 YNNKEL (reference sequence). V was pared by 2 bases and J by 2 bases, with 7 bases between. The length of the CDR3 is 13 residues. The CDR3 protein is CASSQSGAYEQYY. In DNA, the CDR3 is TGTGCCAGCAGCCAATCAGGGGCCTACGAGCAGTACTAC.

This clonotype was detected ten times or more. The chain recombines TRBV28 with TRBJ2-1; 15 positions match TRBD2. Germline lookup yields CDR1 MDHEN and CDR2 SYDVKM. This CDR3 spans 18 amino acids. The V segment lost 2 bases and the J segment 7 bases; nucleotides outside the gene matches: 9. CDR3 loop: CASSLGVWTSGGENEQFF. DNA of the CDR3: TGTGCCAGCAGTTTAGGTGTTTGGACTAGCGGGGGGGAGAATGAGCAGTTCTTC.

CDR3 region: CASSAGPWGPSRADTQYF. As DNA, the CDR3 is TGTGCCAGCAGCGCTGGTCCCTGGGGGCCGAGTCGCGCAGATACGCAGTATTTT. The chain couples TRBV11-1 to TRBJ2-3, with D maybe TRBD1 (6 bases). This CDR3 is built from 18 residues. V shed 5 bases and J shed 4 bases, with 25 bases lying between them. Looked up from germline, CDR1 is SGHAT and CDR2 is FQDESV (reference sequence).

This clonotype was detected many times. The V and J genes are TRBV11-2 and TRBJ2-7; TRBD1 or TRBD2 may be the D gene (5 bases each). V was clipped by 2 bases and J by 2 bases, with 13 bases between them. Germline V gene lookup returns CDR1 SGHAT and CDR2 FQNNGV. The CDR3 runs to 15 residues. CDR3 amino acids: CASSLYPGGTYEQYV. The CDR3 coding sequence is TGTGCCAGCAGCTTATACCCTGGGGGAACCTACGAGCAGTACGTC.